A selection of T cell receptor beta chains follows, all from one sample in a study of blood T cell repertoires in COVID-19. The protocol was immunoSEQ multiplex PCR, while the TCRdb copy is restricted to in-frame clones and leaves out a portion. The sample contains about 140,000 clones, 85% to 90% of which appear only once. The specimen was peripheral blood. The receptors come from a man aged 50 to 59 with active or convalescent COVID-19. CDR3s include the opening cysteine and the closing phenylalanine or tryptophan. D genes are given only for firm matches. The size of a clone is reported for some rows only, either as once, few or many, or as a class for expanded clones.

d_call j_call clone_size v_call cdr3_aa cdr3_nt
. TRBJ1-2 . TRBV18 CASSYIDGYTF TGTGCCAGCTCATACATTGATGGCTACACCTTC
. TRBJ1-4 . TRBV9 CASSASQGVGEKLFF TGTGCCAGCAGCGCTAGTCAGGGTGTAGGTGAAAAACTGTTTTTT
. TRBJ2-2 . TRBV28 CASSFNRWVEGTGELFF TGTGCCAGCAGTTTTAACAGATGGGTCGAAGGCACCGGGGAGCTGTTTTTT
. TRBJ2-7 . TRBV12-3/TRBV12-4 CASQGGSYEQYF TGTGCCAGTCAGGGGGGCTCCTACGAGCAGTACTTC
. TRBJ2-1 . TRBV5-1 CASSLDVGRNEQFF TGCGCCAGCAGCTTGGACGTAGGGAGGAATGAGCAGTTCTTC
. TRBJ1-4 . TRBV10-2 CASRRAAGEKLFF TGCGCCAGCAGAAGGGCCGCGGGTGAAAAACTGTTTTTT
. TRBJ2-7 . TRBV3-1/TRBV3-2 CASSTYSSYEQYF TGTGCCAGCAGCACATACAGCTCCTACGAGCAGTACTTC
. TRBJ1-2 . TRBV4-1 CASSQDSQGPTLYGYTF TGCGCCAGCAGCCAAGATAGCCAGGGCCCGACGCTCTATGGCTACACCTTC
TRBD2 TRBJ2-7 . TRBV28 CASRLAGGPHEQYF TGTGCCAGCAGGCTAGCGGGAGGGCCCCACGAGCAGTACTTC
TRBD2 TRBJ2-5 . TRBV7-9 CASRQAGVETQYF TGTGCCAGCAGACAAGCGGGAGTAGAGACCCAGTACTTC
. TRBJ1-1 . TRBV25-1 CASSEWSGGTEAFF TGTGCCAGCAGTGAATGGTCCGGGGGCACTGAAGCTTTCTTT
TRBD2 TRBJ2-1 . TRBV14 CASSQQLAILDEQFF TGTGCCAGCAGCCAACAACTAGCGATCCTCGATGAGCAGTTCTTC
TRBD1 TRBJ1-4 once TRBV3-1/TRBV3-2 CASSQGSSGTGSEKLFF TGTGCCAGCAGCCAAGGATCAAGTGGGACAGGGAGTGAAAAACTGTTTTTT
. TRBJ1-4 . TRBV7-9 CASSLTGQANEKLFF TGTGCCAGCAGCTTGACAGGTCAGGCTAATGAAAAACTGTTTTTT
TRBD1 TRBJ2-1 . TRBV7-2 CASSRDRGEYNEQFF TGTGCCAGCAGCCGGGACAGGGGGGAATACAATGAGCAGTTCTTC
TRBD1 TRBJ2-2 . TRBV5-1 CASSSRTGRLFF TGCGCCAGCAGCTCCCGGACAGGGAGACTGTTTTTT
TRBD1 TRBJ1-5 . TRBV28 CASSTGQGHQPQHF TGTGCCAGCAGCACCGGACAGGGACATCAGCCCCAGCATTTT
. TRBJ1-6 . TRBV6-5 CASSYSPGSNSPLHF TGTGCCAGCAGTTACTCGCCAGGGTCGAATTCACCCCTCCACTTT
TRBD2 TRBJ2-7 . TRBV25-1 CASSETRLAGGFEQYF TGTGCCAGCAGTGAAACTCGACTAGCGGGAGGATTCGAGCAGTACTTC
TRBD2 TRBJ2-3 . TRBV9 CASSVEVAGGPSDTQYF TGTGCCAGCAGCGTAGAGGTAGCGGGAGGGCCCTCAGATACGCAGTATTTT
TRBD1 TRBJ1-5 . TRBV3-1/TRBV3-2 CASSQAGGMSNQPQHF TGTGCCAGCAGCCAAGCAGGGGGCATGAGCAATCAGCCCCAGCATTTT
TRBD2 TRBJ2-7 few TRBV29-1 CSVLADYEQYF TGCAGCGTACTAGCGGACTACGAGCAGTACTTC
. TRBJ1-5 . TRBV19 CASTLGGANQPQHF TGTGCCAGTACTTTGGGAGGGGCCAATCAGCCCCAGCATTTT
. TRBJ2-7 . TRBV7-2 CASSLGQGTPYEQYF TGTGCCAGCAGCTTAGGTCAGGGCACTCCCTACGAGCAGTACTTC